The clone carrying this TCR beta chain was found many times. The record originates from a study of early T cells in non-severe SARS-CoV-2 infection. Trimming removed 5 bases from V and 2 bases from J, with 7 bases in between. The CDR3 contains 14 residues. The TCR library protocol was used to attach unique molecular identifiers. These identifiers were attached to individual cDNA molecules. TCRdb reprocessed the 5' RACE reads via MiXCR and lists one record per CDR3 protein. The sample lists around 35,000 distinct CDR3 sequences; roughly 6% were seen once. This sequence originates from an adult who was a healthcare worker with PCR-confirmed SARS-CoV-2 infection or an uninfected control (not recorded which). J is TRBJ2-6 and V is TRBV12-3 or TRBV12-4; D is perhaps TRBD1 (5 bases). Sequenced: whole blood. DNA for the CDR3: TGTGCCAGCAGTAAGGGGACTGGGGCCAACGTCCTGACTTTC. This sequence encodes CASSKGTGANVLTF.